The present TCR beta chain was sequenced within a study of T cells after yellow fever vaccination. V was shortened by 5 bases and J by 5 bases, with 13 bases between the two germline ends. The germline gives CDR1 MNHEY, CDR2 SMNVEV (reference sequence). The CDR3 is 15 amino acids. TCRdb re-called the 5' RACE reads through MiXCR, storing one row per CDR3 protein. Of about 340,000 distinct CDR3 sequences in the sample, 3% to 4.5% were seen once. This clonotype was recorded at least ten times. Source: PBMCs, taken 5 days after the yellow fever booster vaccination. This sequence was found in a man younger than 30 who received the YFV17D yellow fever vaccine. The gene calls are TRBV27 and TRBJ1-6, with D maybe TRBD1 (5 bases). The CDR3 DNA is TGTGCCAGCAGTCCCCGGGACGGAGATAATTCACCCCTCCACTTT. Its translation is CASSPRDGDNSPLHF.